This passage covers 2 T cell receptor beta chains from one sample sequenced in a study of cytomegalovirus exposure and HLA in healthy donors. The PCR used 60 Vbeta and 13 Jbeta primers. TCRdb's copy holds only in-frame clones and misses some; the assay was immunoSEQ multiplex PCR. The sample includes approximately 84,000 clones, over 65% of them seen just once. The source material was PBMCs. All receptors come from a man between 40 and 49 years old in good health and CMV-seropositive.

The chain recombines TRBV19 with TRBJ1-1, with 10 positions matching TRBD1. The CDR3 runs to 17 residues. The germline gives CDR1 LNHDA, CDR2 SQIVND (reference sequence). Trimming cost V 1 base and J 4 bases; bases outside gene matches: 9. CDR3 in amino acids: CASSIVGTGDKGTEAFF. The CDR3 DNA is TGTGCCAGTAGTATAGTTGGGACAGGGGATAAGGGCACTGAAGCTTTCTTT.

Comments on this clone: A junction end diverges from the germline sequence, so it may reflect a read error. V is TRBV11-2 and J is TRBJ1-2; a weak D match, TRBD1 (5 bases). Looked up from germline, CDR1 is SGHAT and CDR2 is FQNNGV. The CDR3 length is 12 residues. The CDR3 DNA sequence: TGTGCCAGCAGCTTAGGAAAGGGCCCGGACATCTTC. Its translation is CASSLGKGPDIF.